These 29 T cell receptor beta chains originate from one sample sequenced in a study of metastatic and nonmetastatic thyroid tumors. Through MiXCR, TCRdb re-clonotyped the PCR reads. Seen here are 12,000 or so clones, roughly 12% observed once, and the top ten hold 10% to 15%. All patients reached thyroid surgery having received no treatment beforehand. The sequencing sample was made of blood. The receptors were sampled from a female donor with papillary thyroid cancer or a benign thyroid nodule (not recorded which). Some clones in this sample may be carry-over from other donors' samples.

The genes are TRBV27 and TRBJ2-7, with 10 nucleotides matching TRBD2. Germline assignment: CDR1 MNHEY and CDR2 SMNVEV (reference sequence). Trimming cost V 1 base and J 6 bases; bases outside gene matches: 0. The CDR3 consists of 13 residues. CDR3 bases: TGTGCCAGCAGTTTATGGACTAGCGGCGAGCAGTACTTC. This translates into CASSLWTSGEQYF.

This clone was counted many times. The V and J genes are TRBV14 and TRBJ2-1; D is ambiguous. CDR1 is SGHDN, CDR2 FVKESK, per germline. Trimming shortened V by 2 bases and J by 4 bases, and 9 bases separated the two germline ends. The CDR3 loop spans 14 amino acids. CDR3 protein: CASSQTDRYNEQFF. The CDR3 bases are TGTGCCAGCAGCCAAACCGACCGGTACAATGAGCAGTTCTTC. Full variable domain (rest looked up from reference TRBV14 and TRBJ2-1): EAGVTQFPSHSVIEKGQTVTLRCDPISGHDNLYWYRRVMGKEIKFLLHFVKESKQDESGMPNNRFLAERTGGTYSTLKVQPAELEDSGVYFCASSQTDRYNEQFFGPGTRLTVL.

The V call is TRBV27, the J call TRBJ1-5; tentative D call: TRBD1 (5 bases). V lost 7 bases and J lost 6, with 16 bases in between. CDR3 length: 14 amino acids. Per the germline V gene, CDR1 is MNHEY and CDR2 is SMNVEV (reference sequence). The CDR3 region has the DNA TGTGCCAGCATTCGTCAGGGTATCGGTCAGCCCCAGCATTTT. It codes for CASIRQGIGQPQHF.

This clone was detected many times. V usage is TRBV9 and J usage is TRBJ1-5; unclear D gene. Trimming left V 4 bases short and J 0 bases short, with 17 bases between. This CDR3 has 17 residues. In germline, CDR1 is SGDLS, CDR2 YYNGEE. CDR3 residues: CASSPGSGDYSNQPQHF. CDR3 bases: TGTGCCAGCAGCCCGGGCTCGGGAGATTATAGCAATCAGCCCCAGCATTTT.

This chain connects TRBV10-3 to TRBJ1-3, with a tentative D call TRBD1 (5 bases). Germline CDR1 reads ENHRY; CDR2 reads SYGVKD. Trimming removed 8 bases at V and 2 bases at J, with 13 bases between. The CDR3 is made up of 14 amino acids. The CDR3 sequence: CAIGEGLPGNTIYF. The CDR3 DNA follows: TGTGCCATCGGGGAGGGGTTACCTGGAAACACCATATATTTT.

This clone came up many times. The chain uses TRBV7-9 and TRBJ2-2; a possible D gene is TRBD2 (6 bases). Germline-derived CDR1 and CDR2 are SEHNR and FQNEAQ (reference sequence). V was trimmed by 5 bases and J by 1 base, leaving 11 bases between them. This CDR3 has 15 residues. The CDR3 DNA is TGTGCCAGCAGCCAATGGGACTGGAACACCGGGGAGCTGTTTTTT. Amino acids: CASSQWDWNTGELFF.

This clone ranks as medium-sized. The chain joins TRBV6-1 to TRBJ2-5; 9 bases map to TRBD1. V dropped 3 bases and J dropped 4; count of bases not matched to a gene: 9. CDR3 length: 16 amino acids. Germline CDR1 is MNHNS and CDR2 is SASEGT. The CDR3 nucleotides read TGTGCCAGCAGTGATTGGGGACAGGGCCCTTTAGAGACCCAGTACTTC. Protein: CASSDWGQGPLETQYF.

In this sample, this clone turned up many times. This sequence joins TRBV20-1 and TRBJ2-1, with a tentative D call TRBD2 (7 bases). The CDR3 has 13 amino acids. CDR1 and CDR2 from the germline V gene are DFQATT and SNEGSKA (reference sequence). Trimming removed 4 bases from V and 10 bases from J, with 17 bases in between. The CDR3 loop reads CSATPGAGEEQFF. The CDR3, as DNA: TGCAGTGCTACTCCGGGGGCGGGAGAGGAGCAGTTCTTC.

By frequency in the sample, this clone is medium-sized (0.01 to 0.1%). The rearrangement links TRBV4-1 to TRBJ1-2; unclear D gene. Deletions cut 0 bases from V and 1 base from J, with 9 bases between. CDR1 is MGHRA and CDR2 is YSYEKL in the germline V gene. CDR3 length: 15 amino acids. The CDR3 coding sequence is TGCGCCAGCAGCCAAGATCAGGCCCTTAACTATGGCTACACCTTC. Its protein product is CASSQDQALNYGYTF.

By share, this clone ranks as medium-sized. This chain uses TRBV15 with TRBJ2-6; D is unclear. The V gene's germline CDR1 is LNHNV and CDR2 YYDKDF (reference sequence). Trimming took 0 bases from V and 4 from J, leaving 10 bases between them. This CDR3 has 16 amino acids. The CDR3 DNA is TGTGCCACCAGCAGAGATGTGGGTACAGGGGCCAACGTCCTGACTTTC. Its translation: CATSRDVGTGANVLTF.

In this sample, this clone is medium-sized. CDR3 amino acids: CASSLLSGRGNEQFF. In DNA form, the CDR3 reads TGTGCCAGCAGTTTATTAAGCGGGAGGGGAAATGAGCAGTTCTTC. The chain employs TRBV12-3 or TRBV12-4 and TRBJ2-1, with 10 bases aligning to TRBD2. There are 15 residues in the CDR3. V lost 2 bases to trimming and J lost 7 bases; unmatched junction nucleotides: 5.

This clone has at least ten counts. A much larger clone sits a single nucleotide away, making a read error possible. The chain uses TRBV29-1 and TRBJ2-3, with TRBD2 matching over 7 bases. CDR3 length: 14 residues. Looked up from germline, CDR1 is SQVTM and CDR2 is ANQGSEA. In DNA, the CDR3 is TGCGGCGTTGGGGGTGGGGAGGGAACAGATACGCAGTATTTT. Its translation: CGVGGGEGTDTQYF.

In this sample, this clone is medium-sized. Here the CDR3 reads CASSWGGPEAKAFF. The CDR3 DNA is TGTGCCAGCAGTTGGGGGGGCCCCGAGGCAAAAGCTTTCTTT. The V and J genes are TRBV27 and TRBJ1-1; TRBD1 might be the D (6 bases). The CDR3 is 14 residues long. Trimming stripped 4 bases from V and 9 bases from J, with 18 bases between. Germline loops: CDR1 MNHEY, CDR2 SMNVEV (reference sequence).

This clone ranks as medium-sized. This chain connects TRBV18 to TRBJ1-1; weak D call: TRBD1 (5 bases). The V end lost 1 base, the J end lost 5 bases, and 11 bases lay between the germline ends. Looked up from germline, CDR1 is KGHSH and CDR2 is LQKENI. The CDR3 has 14 amino acids. For the CDR3, the DNA is TGTGCCAGCTCACCACGGGTGGAGGGGACTGAAGCTTTCTTT. This translates into CASSPRVEGTEAFF.

This clone came up many times. The chain links TRBV28 to TRBJ1-5; 10 bases match TRBD1. The V and J ends lost 0 bases and 7 bases, in that order; junction bases with no gene match: 12. This CDR3 is 18 amino acids long. Germline V CDR1 and CDR2: MDHEN, SYDVKM. CDR3 bases: TGTGCCAGCAGTTTATGGGGGATCTCCGGGACAGGGGACCAGCCCCAGCATTTT. Translating it yields CASSLWGISGTGDQPQHF.

This clone was seen many times. The chain uses TRBV24-1 and TRBJ2-3; no reliable D call. Germline CDR1 KGHDR, CDR2 SFDVKD. Trimming cost V 4 bases and J 7 bases, with 14 bases left between them. The CDR3 is 14 residues long. CDR3 coding DNA: TGTGCCACCAGTGAGAATAAGAGGCCCAATACGCAGTATTTT. Its translation: CATSENKRPNTQYF.

Judged by abundance, this clone is medium-sized. The genes are TRBV2 and TRBJ1-5; weak D call: TRBD1 (6 bases). The V end was cut by 6 bases, the J end by 11 bases, with 14 bases between. Germline V CDR1 and CDR2: SNHLY, FYNNEI. The CDR3 is 12 residues long. The CDR3 DNA follows: TGTGCCAGCAGAAACAGGGATTCGTCCCAGCATTTT. Translated, it gives CASRNRDSSQHF.

This clone appeared many times. The CDR3 reads CASSQPIAGTYEQYF. In nucleotides, the CDR3 is TGCGCCAGCAGCCAACCCATAGCGGGAACCTACGAGCAGTACTTC. The chain links TRBV4-1 to TRBJ2-7; 8 bases agree with TRBD2. Trimming at V came to 2 bases and at J to 2 bases, leaving 5 bases not matched to a gene. Germline lookup yields CDR1 MGHRA and CDR2 YSYEKL. The CDR3 extends over 15 amino acids.

Ten or more counts support this clone. V is TRBV2 and J is TRBJ2-2; tentatively, D is TRBD1 (5 bases). The CDR3 contains 16 residues. Germline-derived CDR1 and CDR2 are SNHLY and FYNNEI. Between the trimmed V and J ends, which lost 6 bases and 0 bases, there was a span of 14 bases. Written as DNA, the CDR3 is TGTGCCAGCAGAGCGCCGATACAGGCGAACACCGGGGAGCTGTTTTTT. Translating it yields CASRAPIQANTGELFF.

The chain employs TRBV9 and TRBJ2-1, with D possibly being TRBD1 (5 bases). This CDR3 contains 15 residues. Trimming pared 5 bases from V and 3 bases from J, leaving 15 bases between. Looked up from germline, CDR1 is SGDLS and CDR2 is YYNGEE. Here the CDR3 reads CASRACGDSYNEQFF. CDR3 coding DNA: TGTGCCAGCAGGGCCTGTGGTGACAGCTACAATGAGCAGTTCTTC.

Note on this clone: Sequence at one end of the junction differs from germline and may be a read error. This specimen includes other DNA sequences encoding the same CDR3. The J gene is TRBJ1-2, the V gene TRBV20-1; D is unclear. Germline V gives CDR1 DFQATT, CDR2 SNEGSKA (reference sequence). The CDR3 runs 11 residues. The CDR3 reads CSAKVVKGYTF. CDR3 in DNA: TGCAGTGCCAAAGTAGTAAAAGGCTACACCTTT.

The chain links TRBV5-4 to TRBJ2-7; 8 bases match TRBD2. This CDR3 comprises 17 residues. Germline CDR1 and CDR2: SGHNT and YYREEE (reference sequence). The junction had 15 bases not matched to a gene; V was cut back by 0 bases and J by 7 bases. The CDR3 DNA sequence: TGTGCCAGCAGCTTGGGATACGGGGGGGCCTATTTTGGGGAGCAGTACTTC. It is translated as CASSLGYGGAYFGEQYF. The full variable domain, completed using reference TRBV5-4 and TRBJ2-7, is ETGVTQSPTHLIKTRGQQVTLRCSSQSGHNTVSWYQQALGQGPQFIFQYYREEENGRGNFPPRFSGLQFPNYSSELNVNALELDDSALYLCASSLGYGGAYFGEQYFGPGTRLTVT.

This clone was seen many times. The gene calls are TRBV2 and TRBJ1-1; D remains unclear. V was trimmed by 4 bases and J by 4 bases, leaving 4 bases between them. This CDR3 comprises 11 residues. The germline CDR1 and CDR2 sequences are SNHLY and FYNNEI. The CDR3 loop is CASSGGTEAFF. The CDR3 bases are TGTGCCAGCAGTGGTGGCACTGAAGCTTTCTTT.

This clone was seen ten or more times. The chain's CDR3 is CASSIDRGIMETQYF. CDR3 bases: TGTGCCAGTAGTATAGATAGGGGGATAATGGAGACCCAGTACTTC. V usage is TRBV19 and J usage is TRBJ2-5; weak D call: TRBD1 (6 bases). The CDR3 is made up of 15 amino acids. The germline CDR1 and CDR2 sequences are LNHDA and SQIVND (reference sequence). Trimming removed 0 bases at V and 5 bases at J, with 13 bases between.

By proportion, this clone is medium-sized. The gene calls are TRBV18 and TRBJ2-7; D ambiguous. The CDR3 runs to 13 residues. The V gene lost 0 bases and the J gene lost 1 base, with 4 bases spanning the gap. Germline CDR1 KGHSH, CDR2 LQKENI. The CDR3 nucleotides are TGTGCCAGCTCACCACCTGTTTCCTACGAGCAGTACTTC. This encodes CASSPPVSYEQYF. Full variable domain (rest looked up from reference TRBV18 and TRBJ2-7): NAGVMQNPRHLVRRRGQEARLRCSPMKGHSHVYWYRQLPEEGLKFMVYLQKENIIDESGMPKERFSAEFPKEGPSILRIQQVVRGDSAAYFCASSPPVSYEQYFGPGTRLTVT.

This clone came up many times. The chain has TRBV5-1 and TRBJ2-5; the match to TRBD2 covers 15 bases. The CDR3 loop spans 19 amino acids. V shed 1 base and J 5 bases; nucleotides not matched to a gene: 12. Germline V CDR1 and CDR2: SGHRS, YFSETQ. CDR3 protein: CASSLIGTSGGTTGETQYF. The CDR3 DNA reads as TGCGCCAGCAGCTTGATTGGGACTAGCGGGGGGACCACGGGGGAGACCCAGTACTTC.

The rearrangement uses TRBV7-2 and TRBJ1-1; D remains ambiguous. This CDR3 has 13 residues. Germline V CDR1 and CDR2: SGHTA, FQGNSA. The V gene lost 4 bases and the J gene lost 4 bases, with 10 bases spanning the gap. The CDR3 nucleotides read TGTGCCAGCAGCTCCAAGGGAGGCACTGAAGCTTTCTTT. Translated, it gives CASSSKGGTEAFF.

By share, this clone ranks as medium-sized. This chain uses TRBV20-1 with TRBJ1-3, with 9 nucleotides matching TRBD1. Germline lookup yields CDR1 DFQATT and CDR2 SNEGSKA (reference sequence). The CDR3 totals 16 residues. Losses at the gene ends were 0 bases for V and 3 bases for J; bases not matched to a gene: 6. The CDR3, as DNA: TGCAGTGCTAGAGACGTTACAGGGGGCGGTGGAAACACCATATATTTT. This codes for CSARDVTGGGGNTIYF.

This clone was detected ten times or more. Other DNA sequences from this sample encode an identical CDR3 as well. The chain links TRBV6-4 to TRBJ1-1, with D unclear. V lost 0 bases and J 4 bases, leaving 12 bases between the germline ends. The CDR3 extends over 15 amino acids. Germline V gene sequence: CDR1 MRHNA, CDR2 SNTAGT. The CDR3 nucleotides read TGTGCCAGCAGTGACTCGAGACTATCCCTCACTGAAGCTTTCTTT. This encodes CASSDSRLSLTEAFF.